This T cell receptor (beta chain) was obtained from a study of human T cells and chemical hapten exposure. Overall study context: Mainly, slight library volume differences in the pool made TCR yields vary.

The sample's time point: patch test 2, 6 weeks after DPC sensitization. Indicated treatment: therapeutic diphenylcyclopropenone sensitization with weekly scalp DPC. The drawing of blood occurred before each patch test was applied. One entry per CDR3 protein results from TCRdb running MiXCR on the RACE reads. Among approximately 100,000 distinct CDR3 sequences listed, roughly 9% were seen once. V was trimmed by 6 bases and J by 2 bases, leaving 18 bases between them. This CDR3 is built from 16 residues. The germline CDR1 and CDR2 sequences are SGHTA and FQGNSA. Sequencing used whole blood, obtained in connection with sensitization to the hapten diphenylcyclopropenone (DPC). The clonotype comes from a woman in her forties with alopecia areata. Some clones in this sample may be carry-over from other donors' samples. This chain connects TRBV7-2 to TRBJ2-3; tentative D call: TRBD1 (5 bases). The CDR3 region has the DNA TGTGCCAGCAGTGTCGCGACAGCCGCACTCACAGATACGCAGTATTTT. It codes for CASSVATAALTDTQYF.